The 30 T cell receptor beta chains below were found in one sample sequenced in a study of identical twins. TCRdb analysed the 5' RACE reads with MiXCR anew, one entry per CDR3 protein. The sample shows 600,000 to 850,000 distinct CDR3 sequences, over 15% of them seen only once. Another study also made use of these data, one on T cells expressing NK-cell markers.

Sequencing used PBMCs. These receptors were obtained from a woman aged 18 to 35 in good health.

The genes are TRBV12-3 or TRBV12-4 and TRBJ2-1, with a weak D call TRBD2 (7 bases). The CDR3 totals 15 residues. Trimming shortened V by 6 bases and J by 7 bases, and 19 bases separated the two germline ends. CDR3 protein: CASSPEGGPGNEQFF. Written as DNA, the CDR3 is TGTGCCAGCAGCCCGGAGGGGGGGCCGGGGAATGAGCAGTTCTTC.

This clonotype was observed a few times. V is TRBV12-3 or TRBV12-4 and J is TRBJ1-2; 11 nucleotides line up with TRBD1. With V trimmed by 5 bases and J by 5 bases, 7 bases remained unmatched. The CDR3 has 15 amino acids. The CDR3, as DNA: TGTGCCAGCAGTCCCGGACAGGGGGCAAAGTATGGCTACACCTTC. Translated, it gives CASSPGQGAKYGYTF.

This clonotype came up many times. A junction boundary mismatches the germline segment, possibly from a read error. The rearrangement joins TRBV5-1 to TRBJ2-5; D possibly corresponds to TRBD2 (5 bases). The CDR3 runs 11 residues. Germline-derived CDR1 and CDR2 are SGHRS and YFSETQ. The CDR3 sequence is CASSGQETQYF. In DNA, the CDR3 is TGTGCCAGCAGCGGACAAGAGACCCAGTACTTC.

The gene calls are TRBV4-3 and TRBJ2-5, with D perhaps TRBD1 (5 bases). This CDR3 contains 12 residues. The V and J ends lost 5 bases and 4 bases respectively, with 8 bases between them. Germline loops: CDR1 LGHNA, CDR2 YSLEER. CDR3 region: CASSYQGETQYF. The CDR3 bases are TGCGCCAGCAGCTATCAGGGAGAGACCCAGTACTTC.

The V and J genes are TRBV6-1 and TRBJ1-2; 9 nucleotides align to TRBD1. V shed 2 bases and J 4 bases; nucleotides not matched to a gene: 2. Looked up from germline, CDR1 is MNHNS and CDR2 is SASEGT. The CDR3 length is 14 residues. The CDR3: CASSEPGQGYGYTF. CDR3 DNA: TGTGCCAGCAGTGAACCGGGACAGGGCTATGGCTACACCTTC.

V usage is TRBV6-1 and J usage is TRBJ1-1; D unclear. The CDR3 is 14 amino acids. V gave up 3 bases and J gave up 2 bases, with 10 bases separating them. Germline values: CDR1 MNHNS, CDR2 SASEGT. In DNA, the CDR3 is TGTGCCAGCAGTGACAGTCAGCCTAACACTGAAGCTTTCTTT. Translated: CASSDSQPNTEAFF.

The V call is TRBV7-9, the J call TRBJ1-1; no clear D gene. Germline lookup yields CDR1 SEHNR and CDR2 FQNEAQ (reference sequence). The CDR3 is made up of 11 amino acids. V gave up 4 bases and J gave up 11 bases, with 11 bases separating them. The CDR3 bases are TGTGCCAGCAGCTCCGGGTCTCCGGCTTTCTTT. It codes for CASSSGSPAFF.

Many counts were recorded for this clonotype. The V and J genes are TRBV20-1 and TRBJ2-7; 8 positions agree with TRBD2. CDR1 is DFQATT and CDR2 is SNEGSKA in the germline V gene (reference sequence). V lost 4 bases and J lost 3; bases outside the gene matches: 2. This CDR3 has 12 amino acids. CDR3 nucleotides: TGCAGTGCTACTAGCGGGCTCTACGAGCAGTACTTC. This gives the protein CSATSGLYEQYF.

This clonotype appeared a few times. The V and J genes are TRBV20-1 and TRBJ2-3; no definite D call. Germline V CDR1 and CDR2: DFQATT, SNEGSKA (reference sequence). This CDR3 spans 10 amino acids. The V end was cut by 8 bases, the J end by 2 bases, with 5 bases between. The CDR3 region is CSRNTDTQYF. The CDR3, as DNA: TGCAGTCGAAACACAGATACGCAGTATTTT.

This clonotype was seen many times. The J gene is TRBJ1-2, the V gene TRBV20-1; D gene ambiguous. The CDR3 length is 13 residues. Germline CDR1 DFQATT, CDR2 SNEGSKA (reference sequence). Trimming stripped 6 bases from V and 5 bases from J, with 16 bases between. The CDR3 sequence is CSAAQAIFYGYTF. The CDR3 coding sequence is TGCAGTGCCGCGCAGGCAATTTTTTATGGCTACACCTTC.

This clonotype was seen a handful of times. The J gene is TRBJ1-1, the V gene TRBV20-1, with 10 positions matching TRBD1. Germline CDR1 DFQATT, CDR2 SNEGSKA (reference sequence). The CDR3 consists of 14 residues. Trimming took 3 bases from V and 7 from J; bases not matched to a gene: 8. This CDR3 is CSASKGQGWGEAFF. CDR3 sequence (DNA): TGCAGTGCTAGTAAGGGACAGGGGTGGGGTGAAGCTTTCTTT.

This clonotype has more than one count but fewer than ten. The CDR3 DNA sequence: TGTGCCAGCAGCTTAATAGGAGGCCCCTACACCTTC. Translating gives CASSLIGGPYTF. The gene calls are TRBV7-9 and TRBJ1-2; D is unclear. V dropped 2 bases and J dropped 10 bases, with 11 bases sitting between them. This CDR3 region has 12 residues. Germline V gene data show CDR1 as SEHNR and CDR2 as FQNEAQ (reference sequence).

This chain connects TRBV3-1 to TRBJ2-7; TRBD1 might be the D (6 bases). Germline values: CDR1 LGHDT, CDR2 YNNKEL (reference sequence). The CDR3 contains 15 residues. Trimming left V 0 bases short and J 1 base short, with 10 bases between. The CDR3 is CASSQEGGHSYEQYF. The CDR3 DNA reads as TGTGCCAGCAGCCAAGAAGGGGGACATTCCTACGAGCAGTACTTC.

The genes are TRBV2 and TRBJ1-4; D gene uncertain. Looked up from germline, CDR1 is SNHLY and CDR2 is FYNNEI. Between the trimmed V and J ends, which lost 0 bases and 8 bases, there was a span of 10 bases. The CDR3 is 14 residues long. The CDR3 reads CASSEAADGEKLFF. CDR3 bases: TGTGCCAGCAGTGAAGCGGCGGACGGCGAAAAACTGTTTTTT.

The table lists this clonotype with many counts. V is TRBV12-3 or TRBV12-4 and J is TRBJ1-2; 9 bases agree with TRBD1. The CDR3 spans 13 residues. V gave up 7 bases and J gave up 8 bases; unmatched junction bases: 8. The CDR3 region is CASIRGTGNGYTF. Written as DNA, the CDR3 is TGTGCCAGCATTCGTGGGACAGGGAACGGCTACACCTTC.

CDR3: CASSPWTGAYSGNTIYF. The CDR3 DNA sequence: TGTGCCAGCAGCCCGTGGACAGGGGCCTACTCTGGAAACACCATATATTTT. The chain carries TRBV7-9 and TRBJ1-3, with 9 bases fitting TRBD1. V was pared by 5 bases and J by 0 bases, with 8 bases of the junction left unmatched. This CDR3 is 17 amino acids long. Germline loops: CDR1 SEHNR, CDR2 FQNEAQ (reference sequence).

Of note for this clonotype: A junction end diverges from the germline sequence, so it may reflect a read error. The chain is built from TRBV12-3 or TRBV12-4 and TRBJ2-1, with D possibly matching TRBD2 (6 bases). The CDR3 is 18 amino acids. The CDR3 protein is CACSLPTRLGSSYNEQFF. The DNA for the CDR3 is TGTGCCTGCAGTTTACCCACCCGACTAGGTAGCTCCTACAATGAGCAGTTCTTC.

This sequence joins TRBV20-1 and TRBJ1-1; 8 bases map to TRBD1. The CDR3 extends over 14 amino acids. The V segment lost 2 bases and the J segment 6 bases; nucleotides outside the gene matches: 8. CDR1 and CDR2 from the germline V gene are DFQATT and SNEGSKA (reference sequence). The CDR3 DNA reads as TGCAGTGCTAGATCCTACCAGGGGGCCGCTGAAGCTTTCTTT. Encoded protein: CSARSYQGAAEAFF.

This clonotype has just a few counts. V and J are TRBV5-6 and TRBJ2-1; a weak D match, TRBD1 (6 bases). Germline assignment: CDR1 SGHDT and CDR2 YYEEEE. There are 15 residues in the CDR3. Trimming removed 2 bases at V and 4 bases at J, with 13 bases between. CDR3: CASSFGTGQYNEQFF. CDR3 nucleotide sequence: TGTGCCAGCAGCTTTGGGACGGGACAATACAATGAGCAGTTCTTC. Together with reference TRBV5-6 and TRBJ2-1, the CDR3 gives the full variable domain: DAGVTQSPTHLIKTRGQQVTLRCSPKSGHDTVSWYQQALGQGPQFIFQYYEEEERQRGNFPDRFSGHQFPNYSSELNVNALLLGDSALYLCASSFGTGQYNEQFFGPGTRLTVL.

This chain connects TRBV6-1 to TRBJ2-5; TRBD1 is a possible D gene (6 bases). Germline V CDR1 and CDR2: MNHNS, SASEGT. The CDR3 contains 13 residues. V lost 1 base to trimming and J lost 5 bases, with 8 bases between them. The CDR3: CASSEVGAETQYF. The DNA of the CDR3 is TGTGCCAGCAGTGAAGTGGGGGCGGAGACCCAGTACTTC.

This chain joins TRBV12-3 or TRBV12-4 and TRBJ2-1; the match to TRBD2 covers 7 bases. Germline trimming cut 3 bases from V and 9 bases from J; bases unmatched to any gene: 8. There are 14 residues in the CDR3. CDR3 amino acids: CASSLKGLVIEQFF. The CDR3 bases are TGTGCCAGCAGTTTGAAAGGACTAGTCATTGAGCAGTTCTTC.

This chain joins TRBV7-2 and TRBJ2-2, with a weak D call TRBD1 (5 bases). CDR1 SGHTA and CDR2 FQGNSA come from the germline V gene. CDR3 length: 13 residues. V lost 4 bases and J 4 bases, leaving 7 bases between the germline ends. The CDR3 protein is CASSSDSTGELFF. The CDR3 DNA sequence: TGTGCCAGCAGCTCTGACAGCACCGGGGAGCTGTTTTTT. The full variable domain, in which reference TRBV7-2 and TRBJ2-2 provide the parts outside the CDR3, is GAGVSQSPSNKVTEKGKDVELRCDPISGHTALYWYRQSLGQGLEFLIYFQGNSAPDKSGLPSDRFSAERTGGSVSTLTIQRTQQEDSAVYLCASSSDSTGELFFGEGSRLTVL.

The genes are TRBV25-1 and TRBJ2-7, with 8 positions matching TRBD1. There are 15 residues in the CDR3. V shed 8 bases and J 5 bases; nucleotides not matched to a gene: 14. Germline loops: CDR1 MGHDK, CDR2 SYGVNS. The CDR3 here is CASSRMDREVHEQYF. As DNA, the CDR3 is TGTGCCAGCTCCCGGATGGACAGGGAGGTCCACGAGCAGTACTTC.

This clonotype has a handful of counts. The chain links TRBV12-5 to TRBJ2-1; a possible D gene is TRBD1 (5 bases). Trimming shortened V by 5 bases and J by 6 bases, and 17 bases separated the two germline ends. Germline lookup yields CDR1 LGHNT and CDR2 FRNRAP. The CDR3 is 15 residues long. CDR3 residues: CASGLQGITSNEQFF. The CDR3 DNA reads TGTGCTAGTGGTCTCCAGGGAATAACTTCCAATGAGCAGTTCTTC.

The genes are TRBV5-8 and TRBJ1-3; unclear D gene. The germline gives CDR1 SGHTS, CDR2 YDEGEE. The CDR3 totals 17 residues. The ends were cut back, 4 bases at V and 3 bases at J, with 20 bases in the middle. The CDR3, as DNA: TGTGCCAGCAGCGACCCAAGAGGAAAAGTGGGTGGAAACACCATATATTTT. Its protein product is CASSDPRGKVGGNTIYF.

V gene TRBV10-3 combines with J gene TRBJ1-2; no reliable D call. Trimming removed 3 bases at V and 8 bases at J, with 10 bases between. Germline lookup yields CDR1 ENHRY and CDR2 SYGVKD. This CDR3 is built from 12 residues. The DNA for the CDR3 is TGTGCCATCAGTGAAATGGAGTTCGGCTACACCTTC. Amino acids: CAISEMEFGYTF.

The V call is TRBV20-1, the J call TRBJ2-3; D not resolved. Germline V gene sequence: CDR1 DFQATT, CDR2 SNEGSKA (reference sequence). CDR3 length: 15 amino acids. V lost 3 bases, J lost 2 bases, and 15 bases lay in between. The CDR3 loop reads CSASPSLYSTDTQYF. The CDR3 DNA reads as TGCAGTGCTAGCCCTTCCCTTTACTCCACAGATACGCAGTATTTT.

This clonotype was seen a handful of times. This sequence joins TRBV27 and TRBJ2-1; 9 bases fit TRBD2. The J segment lost 10 bases and the V segment lost 4 bases, leaving 11 bases of the junction unmatched. The CDR3 is 15 amino acids. Looked up from germline, CDR1 is MNHEY and CDR2 is SMNVEV (reference sequence). In DNA form, the CDR3 reads TGTGCCAGCAGTTCCGAGGGACTAGCTATAGGAGAGCAGTTCTTC. Translated: CASSSEGLAIGEQFF.

The CDR3 here is CASSLYTNSPLHF. CDR3 sequence (DNA): TGTGCCAGCAGCCTCTATACGAATTCACCCCTCCACTTT. The chain combines TRBV5-6 with TRBJ1-6; D unclear. Germline CDR1 is SGHDT and CDR2 is YYEEEE. There are 13 residues in the CDR3. V dropped 4 bases and J dropped 7 bases, with 9 bases sitting between them. The full variable domain, in which reference TRBV5-6 and TRBJ1-6 provide the parts outside the CDR3, is DAGVTQSPTHLIKTRGQQVTLRCSPKSGHDTVSWYQQALGQGPQFIFQYYEEEERQRGNFPDRFSGHQFPNYSSELNVNALLLGDSALYLCASSLYTNSPLHFGNGTRLTVT.

The V call is TRBV12-3 or TRBV12-4, the J call TRBJ1-3; a possible D gene is TRBD1 (5 bases). The CDR3 runs 18 residues. V was shortened by 5 bases and J by 0 bases, with 20 bases between the two germline ends. CDR3 coding DNA: TGTGCCAGCAGTCCCATGGGCTGGGGCTCCCACTCTGGAAACACCATATATTTT. This sequence encodes CASSPMGWGSHSGNTIYF.